This paragraph reports one TCR beta chain. This specimen comes from a study of blood T cells in healthy people across ages. The authors ran a second PCR of about 7 to 12 cycles using a sample-barcoded 5' primer and a J-beta primer mix. There were at least 3 million CDR3-containing paired-end reads obtained from each sample. One entry per CDR3 protein results from TCRdb running MiXCR on the 5' RACE reads. Of about 1.8 million distinct CDR3 sequences listed, roughly 52% are singletons. This clonotype was sampled from a woman between 40 and 50 years old in good health. The sample consisted of blood.

The CDR3 coding sequence is TGCGCCAGCAGCTTGGTAGTTTCCGGAATGGGGAACACTGAAGCTTTCTTT. Amino acids: CASSLVVSGMGNTEAFF. This chain connects TRBV5-1 to TRBJ1-1, with unresolved D. Trimming took 0 bases from V and 1 from J, leaving 16 bases between them. Germline loops: CDR1 SGHRS, CDR2 YFSETQ. The CDR3 has 17 amino acids.